Each of the 27 T cell receptor beta chains below was sequenced from the same sample in a study of blood T cell repertoires in COVID-19. Sequencing used immunoSEQ multiplex PCR; TCRdb keeps in-frame clones, though not all of them. The table shows 300,000 to 400,000 clones, with roughly 90% occurring only once. Material for sequencing was PBMCs or T cells enriched from blood (not recorded which). These receptors all stem from a woman in her twenties or thirties who had been exposed to COVID-19.

The gene calls are TRBV7-2 and TRBJ2-7, with D tentatively TRBD2 (6 bases). V gave up 4 bases and J gave up 4 bases, with 11 bases separating them. CDR3 length equals 13 residues. CDR1 and CDR2 from the germline V gene are SGHTA and FQGNSA. The CDR3 DNA reads as TGTGCCAGCAGCTGGCTAGCGAGATACGAGCAGTACTTC. Encoded protein: CASSWLARYEQYF.

V gene TRBV27 combines with J gene TRBJ1-6, with D possibly being TRBD1 (5 bases). Deletions cut 6 bases from V and 9 bases from J, with 12 bases between. The CDR3 contains 13 residues. Per the germline V gene, CDR1 is MNHEY and CDR2 is SMNVEV (reference sequence). The CDR3 protein is CASRGQVGSPLHF. In DNA, the CDR3 is TGTGCCAGCAGGGGGCAGGTCGGTTCACCCCTCCACTTT.

V and J are TRBV12-3 or TRBV12-4 and TRBJ1-2; no firm D call. CDR3 length: 12 residues. Deletions cut 6 bases from V and 2 bases from J, with 7 bases between. The CDR3 nucleotides read TGTGCCAGCAGCCGTATCAACTATGGCTACACCTTC. This codes for CASSRINYGYTF.

J is TRBJ1-2 and V is TRBV27; TRBD1 agrees at 7 bases. CDR3 size: 15 residues. Germline V gives CDR1 MNHEY, CDR2 SMNVEV (reference sequence). V was pared by 5 bases and J by 5 bases, with 11 bases of the junction left unmatched. CDR3 sequence (DNA): TGTGCCAGCAGTCACCGGGGGGGGACAGATTATGGCTACACCTTC. Residues: CASSHRGGTDYGYTF.

V usage is TRBV6-5 and J usage is TRBJ1-2; no definite D call. V lost 7 bases to trimming and J lost 10 bases, with 22 bases between them. This CDR3 is built from 14 residues. Germline CDR1 reads MNHEY; CDR2 reads SVGAGI. CDR3 sequence: CASNPRPLDNSYTF. The CDR3 region has the DNA TGTGCCAGCAACCCCCGACCTCTAGATAACTCCTACACCTTC.

The chain links TRBV4-1 to TRBJ1-1; TRBD1 might be the D (5 bases). Per the germline V gene, CDR1 is MGHRA and CDR2 is YSYEKL. The V gene lost 0 bases and the J gene lost 10 bases, with 15 bases spanning the gap. This CDR3 is 14 amino acids long. In DNA form, the CDR3 reads TGCGCCAGCAGCCAAGAACTCAGGGCCACGGGAGCTTTCTTT. Amino acid sequence: CASSQELRATGAFF.

The gene calls are TRBV29-1 and TRBJ1-2, with D possibly being TRBD1 (6 bases). Trimming shortened V by 5 bases and J by 4 bases, and 8 bases separated the two germline ends. Per germline, CDR1 SQVTM and CDR2 ANQGSEA. The CDR3 length is 11 residues. The CDR3 region has the DNA TGCAGCGTTCGGACAGCCTATGGCTACACCTTC. Translation gives CSVRTAYGYTF.

Regarding this clone: The same CDR3 can be traced to other DNA sequences in this sample. V gene TRBV18 combines with J gene TRBJ1-4; D might be TRBD1 (5 bases). The length of the CDR3 is 14 residues. Germline assignment: CDR1 KGHSH and CDR2 LQKENI. Trimming pared 3 bases from V and 3 bases from J, leaving 8 bases between. Here the CDR3 DNA reads TGTGCCAGCTCACCTAGGGGTGCTAATGAAAAACTGTTTTTT. The encoded protein is CASSPRGANEKLFF.

This chain links TRBV28 with TRBJ2-5; D not certain. Germline V lookup: CDR1 MDHEN, CDR2 SYDVKM. The CDR3 totals 14 residues. V lost 10 bases and J 1 base, leaving 16 bases between the germline ends. CDR3 loop: CATKVRAPQETQYF. Written as DNA, the CDR3 is TGTGCCACCAAAGTTAGAGCGCCCCAAGAGACCCAGTACTTC.

CDR3 in amino acids: CAISESQGYYNSPLHF. CDR3 bases: TGTGCCATCAGTGAGTCCCAGGGATACTATAATTCACCCCTCCACTTT. The rearrangement uses TRBV10-3 and TRBJ1-6; perhaps TRBD1 as D (5 bases). Germline V CDR1 and CDR2: ENHRY, SYGVKD. Trimming removed 0 bases from V and 3 bases from J, with 9 bases in between. This CDR3 is 16 amino acids long.

This clone was seen more than once but under ten times. The chain has TRBV11-2 and TRBJ2-5; 8 nucleotides match TRBD1. The CDR3 spans 17 residues. Germline loops: CDR1 SGHAT, CDR2 FQNNGV. With V trimmed by 2 bases and J by 5 bases, 13 bases remained unmatched. The CDR3 DNA reads as TGTGCCAGCAGCTTATTTGGTCGACAGGGGTATGGCGAGACCCAGTACTTC. This encodes CASSLFGRQGYGETQYF.

This clone was recorded only once. J is TRBJ1-4 and V is TRBV9, with D perhaps TRBD1 (5 bases). Germline V gives CDR1 SGDLS, CDR2 YYNGEE. The CDR3 extends over 14 amino acids. V gave up 2 bases and J gave up 8 bases, with 13 bases separating them. CDR3 amino acids: CASSVQGSGEKLFF. In DNA form, the CDR3 reads TGTGCCAGCAGCGTCCAGGGAAGCGGGGAAAAACTGTTTTTT.

This clone was seen just once. The chain carries TRBV9 and TRBJ2-3; 10 nucleotides line up with TRBD2. J gave up 1 base and V 4 bases, and 12 bases lay outside the gene matches. CDR3 size: 18 residues. Per the germline V gene, CDR1 is SGDLS and CDR2 is YYNGEE. CDR3: CASSLDTPGLARTDTQYF. The CDR3 DNA reads as TGTGCCAGCAGCCTAGACACACCGGGACTAGCGCGCACAGATACGCAGTATTTT. Full variable domain (remainder filled in from reference TRBV9 and TRBJ2-3): DSGVTQTPKHLITATGQRVTLRCSPRSGDLSVYWYQQSLDQGLQFLIQYYNGEERAKGNILERFSAQQFPDLHSELNLSSLELGDSALYFCASSLDTPGLARTDTQYFGPGTRLTVL.

The J gene is TRBJ1-2, the V gene TRBV9, with 12 bases fitting TRBD1. This CDR3 is built from 15 residues. In germline, CDR1 is SGDLS, CDR2 YYNGEE. V dropped 3 bases and J dropped 7; count of bases not matched to a gene: 7. CDR3 nucleotide sequence: TGTGCCAGCAGCGAGGGGACAGGGGGCTCTCGTGGCTACACCTTC. As protein: CASSEGTGGSRGYTF.

This chain links TRBV19 with TRBJ2-5; no clear D gene. The V end was cut by 2 bases, the J end by 1 base, with 5 bases between. Germline V lookup: CDR1 LNHDA, CDR2 SQIVND (reference sequence). The CDR3 is 13 amino acids. The CDR3 nucleotides read TGTGCCAGTAGTATAAGCCGCCAAGAGACCCAGTACTTC. It codes for CASSISRQETQYF.

The chain links TRBV4-2 to TRBJ1-6, with unresolved D. V gave up 1 base and J gave up 3 bases, with 13 bases separating them. CDR3 length equals 17 residues. Germline values: CDR1 LGHNA, CDR2 YNFKEQ. CDR3 protein: CASSQGAEGSYNSPLHF. The CDR3, as DNA: TGTGCCAGCAGCCAAGGGGCGGAGGGAAGCTATAATTCACCCCTCCACTTT.

Details on this clone: Germline and junction disagree at one end, which may indicate a read error. This chain joins TRBV7-6 and TRBJ2-7, with 10 bases that match TRBD1. The CDR3 runs 15 residues. CDR1 SGHVS and CDR2 FNYEAQ come from the germline V gene. The DNA of the CDR3 is TGTGCCAGCACCTTAAGTACGGGACAGGGGCTCGAGCAGTACTTC. It translates to CASTLSTGQGLEQYF.

This rearrangement joins TRBV24-1 to TRBJ1-5; D not certain. CDR3 length: 13 amino acids. Trimming left V 3 bases short and J 6 bases short, with 8 bases between. Germline-derived CDR1 and CDR2 are KGHDR and SFDVKD. The CDR3 coding sequence is TGTGCCACCAGTGATCATGAGGGTCAGCCCCAGCATTTT. This gives the protein CATSDHEGQPQHF.

This clone appeared a single time. V usage is TRBV27 and J usage is TRBJ2-1; D is unresolved. This CDR3 spans 14 amino acids. CDR1 and CDR2 (germline): MNHEY, SMNVEV (reference sequence). V was cut by 5 bases and J by 8 bases, with 16 bases left in between. The CDR3 DNA reads as TGTGCCAGCAGTCCCTTACACGCTCGGGATGAGCAGTTCTTC. Protein sequence: CASSPLHARDEQFF.

The chain couples TRBV6-4 to TRBJ1-6, with TRBD1 matching 7 bases. The junction had 1 base not matched to a gene; V was cut back by 6 bases and J by 5 bases. This CDR3 contains 13 residues. In germline, CDR1 is MRHNA, CDR2 SNTAGT. The CDR3 region has the DNA TGTGCCAGCAGACAGGGGAATAATTCACCCCTCCACTTT. This translates into CASRQGNNSPLHF.

The rearrangement uses TRBV11-3 and TRBJ2-1; D is perhaps TRBD2 (8 bases). Germline lookup yields CDR1 SGHNT and CDR2 YENEEA. Trimming cost V 5 bases and J 13 bases, with 24 bases left between them. The CDR3 is made up of 15 amino acids. This CDR3 is CASSPGGNGGGRQFF. The CDR3 nucleotides are TGTGCCAGCAGCCCAGGGGGGAATGGCGGGGGGCGACAGTTCTTC.

The chain has TRBV4-1 and TRBJ2-7, with TRBD2 identical over 12 bases. J was trimmed by 1 base and V by 4 bases; bases with no gene match: 2. There are 15 residues in the CDR3. From germline, CDR1 is MGHRA and CDR2 YSYEKL. CDR3 sequence (DNA): TGCGCCAGCAGCCGAGGACTAGCGGGATCCTACGAGCAGTACTTC. This sequence encodes CASSRGLAGSYEQYF.

In this sample, this clone turned up a few times. The CDR3 reads CASSLSRLSGGYTF. CDR3 coding DNA: TGTGCCAGCAGCCTTAGCCGGCTGAGCGGTGGCTACACCTTC. V is TRBV9 and J is TRBJ1-2; D uncertain. With 4 bases removed from V and 7 bases from J, the gap between germline ends came to 17 bases. CDR1 and CDR2 from the germline V gene are SGDLS and YYNGEE. This CDR3 region has 14 residues.

The rearrangement links TRBV19 to TRBJ1-1; D is ambiguous. Germline CDR1 reads LNHDA; CDR2 reads SQIVND (reference sequence). This CDR3 spans 13 amino acids. Trimming took off 7 bases at V and 3 bases at J, with 12 bases between the two ends. The CDR3 DNA sequence: TGTGCCAGTAATAACGGCGGGGACACTGAAGCTTTCTTT. It yields the protein CASNNGGDTEAFF.

The chain links TRBV3-1 (or the pseudogene TRBV3-2) to TRBJ1-1, with D possibly matching TRBD1 (5 bases). Germline-derived CDR1 and CDR2 are LGHDT and YNNKEL (reference sequence). The CDR3 extends over 14 amino acids. V was cut by 5 bases and J by 5 bases, with 15 bases left in between. The CDR3 here is CASSNQGVGTEAFF. In nucleotides, the CDR3 is TGTGCCAGCAGCAATCAAGGGGTGGGAACTGAAGCTTTCTTT.

The V and J genes are TRBV24-1 and TRBJ2-7, with TRBD1 matching 8 bases. Germline V CDR1 and CDR2: KGHDR, SFDVKD. The CDR3 contains 18 residues. With V trimmed by 3 bases and J by 2 bases, 14 bases remained unmatched. The CDR3 coding sequence is TGTGCCACCAGTGATCCGATTCTAGGGACAGGTCAAACCTACGAGCAGTACTTC. It yields the protein CATSDPILGTGQTYEQYF.

The chain has TRBV9 and TRBJ1-1; D is perhaps TRBD1 (6 bases). V was cut by 4 bases and J by 1 base, with 14 bases left in between. The CDR3 contains 15 residues. The germline gives CDR1 SGDLS, CDR2 YYNGEE. The CDR3: CASSPRQVTNTEAFF. The CDR3 nucleotides read TGTGCCAGCAGCCCTAGACAGGTCACGAACACTGAAGCTTTCTTT.